These 10 T cell receptor beta chains were all obtained from the same sample, sequenced in a study of shared clonotypes between healthy human individuals. Naive CD8 cells, CD45RO-negative and positively selected for CCR7, excluded terminally differentiated effector memory CD45RA+ cells. Only in-frame clones appear in the TCRdb table, and some are missing; sequencing was by immunoSEQ multiplex PCR. The data show roughly 770,000 clones, 90% to 98% seen once. The sample consisted of naive CD8+ T cells sorted from blood. The origin of the receptors is a man aged 25 to 40 in good health.

The chain joins TRBV27 to TRBJ2-1; TRBD2 matches 9 bases. V was clipped by 2 bases and J by 2 bases; unmatched bases: 4. Germline V gene sequence: CDR1 MNHEY, CDR2 SMNVEV (reference sequence). This CDR3 spans 16 amino acids. The CDR3 here is CASSLLAGGAYNEQFF. The CDR3 region has the DNA TGTGCCAGCAGTTTACTGGCGGGGGGGGCCTACAATGAGCAGTTCTTC.

This chain joins TRBV11-2 and TRBJ2-2; TRBD2 is a possible D gene (6 bases). Germline V gene data show CDR1 as SGHAT and CDR2 as FQNNGV. V shed 5 bases and J shed 1 base, with 14 bases lying between them. The CDR3 has 16 residues. CDR3 DNA: TGTGCCAGCAGCCCCTGGGGACTCAAGAACACCGGGGAGCTGTTTTTT. It specifies CASSPWGLKNTGELFF.

The V gene is TRBV5-4, the J gene TRBJ2-7, with D possibly matching TRBD2 (5 bases). The V end lost 4 bases, the J end lost 4 bases, and 9 bases lay between the germline ends. The CDR3 length is 12 residues. Germline values: CDR1 SGHNT, CDR2 YYREEE (reference sequence). CDR3 amino acids: CASSDSGYEQYF. The CDR3 DNA sequence: TGTGCCAGCAGCGACTCGGGATACGAGCAGTACTTC.

As for this clone: Other DNA sequences in the same sample also yield this CDR3. The chain combines TRBV9 with TRBJ2-7; the match to TRBD1 covers 10 bases. With 3 bases clipped from V and 4 bases from J, the junction kept 4 bases outside the gene matches. Germline CDR1 SGDLS, CDR2 YYNGEE. There are 14 residues in the CDR3. The CDR3 loop reads CASSGRDRGYEQYF. CDR3 nucleotides: TGTGCCAGCAGCGGCAGGGACAGGGGTTACGAGCAGTACTTC.

Only one count was recorded for this clone. V is TRBV6-1 and J is TRBJ2-5, with a weak D call TRBD2 (6 bases). Germline CDR1 and CDR2: MNHNS and SASEGT. The V and J ends lost 2 bases and 5 bases respectively, with 15 bases between them. The CDR3 has 15 amino acids. The CDR3 is CASSETRRVRETQYF. Written as DNA, the CDR3 is TGTGCCAGCAGTGAAACCCGGAGGGTCCGTGAGACCCAGTACTTC.

This clone occurred once. The chain employs TRBV5-1 and TRBJ2-7, with 14 nucleotides matching TRBD2. J lost 4 bases, V lost 5 bases, and 5 bases had no gene match. Germline V gives CDR1 SGHRS, CDR2 YFSETQ. The CDR3 is 15 residues long. CDR3 sequence: CASRMGLAGVYEQYF. In DNA form, the CDR3 reads TGCGCCAGCAGGATGGGACTAGCGGGAGTTTACGAGCAGTACTTC.

The chain uses TRBV5-1 and TRBJ2-2; TRBD1 agrees at 9 bases. The CDR3 loop spans 16 amino acids. J gave up 4 bases and V 5 bases, and 9 bases lay outside the gene matches. CDR1 is SGHRS, CDR2 YFSETQ, per germline. The CDR3 DNA sequence: TGCGCCAGCAGTGGAACCGGGACAGGGATCACCGGGGAGCTGTTTTTT. Protein product: CASSGTGTGITGELFF.

The rearrangement links TRBV4-3 to TRBJ1-4; 7 bases line up with TRBD1. V lost 0 bases, J lost 2 bases, and 6 bases stayed unmatched. This CDR3 has 17 residues. The germline gives CDR1 LGHNA, CDR2 YSLEER. The CDR3 DNA follows: TGCGCCAGCAGCCAAGATCGCAGGGGGGTGACTAATGAAAAACTGTTTTTT. Its translation is CASSQDRRGVTNEKLFF.

A word on this clone: The CDR3 does not end in the conserved phenylalanine or tryptophan, so this is likely a read error. The DNA is left out, because the CDR3 cannot be placed on it with certainty; the CDR3 is given as TCRdb lists it. This rearrangement joins TRBV6-1 to TRBJ2-7; the D call in the table, TRBD1, was not verified against the DNA. Germline-derived CDR1 and CDR2 are MNHNS and SASEGT. The CDR3 sequence runs 11 residues, both termini included. CDR3 sequence reads: CASSEVRDRVY.

The chain uses TRBV27 and TRBJ2-5, with D perhaps matching TRBD1 or TRBD2 (6 bases each). This CDR3 contains 14 residues. Trimming took off 2 bases at V and 5 bases at J, with 12 bases between the two ends. Germline V gene data show CDR1 as MNHEY and CDR2 as SMNVEV (reference sequence). CDR3 sequence: CASSLNRDFETQYF. DNA of the CDR3: TGTGCCAGCAGTTTAAACAGGGACTTCGAGACCCAGTACTTC.